Listed below are T cell receptor beta chains from one sample, sequenced in a study of post-analysis software for immune sequencing data. MiXCR, applied by TCRdb to the PCR reads, yields one record per CDR3 protein. The data hold about 570,000 distinct CDR3 sequences, with around a third observed a single time. The material sequenced was blood. The receptor set was obtained from a girl aged 2 to 17 with multiple sclerosis. CDR3s include the opening cysteine and the closing phenylalanine or tryptophan. D genes are given only for firm matches. Not every row has a clone size; where given, it reads once, few, many or a size class.

V: TRBV10-3; J: TRBJ1-1; length: 14; D: .; size: once; DNA: TGTGCCATCAGTGCAGAACAGGGGAACACTGAAGCTTTCTTT; CDR3: CAISAEQGNTEAFF
V: TRBV12-3/TRBV12-4; J: TRBJ2-5; length: 16; D: .; size: few; DNA: TGTGCCAGCAGCCCCGCTCCGGGGGACACCCAAGAGACCCAGTACTTC; CDR3: CASSPAPGDTQETQYF
V: TRBV6-6; J: TRBJ2-7; length: 13; D: .; size: .; DNA: TGTGCCAGCAGTAAAGGACAGAGCTACGAGCAGTACTTC; CDR3: CASSKGQSYEQYF
V: TRBV6-6; J: TRBJ1-1; length: 12; D: .; size: few; DNA: TGTGCCAGCAGTCGGGACACAGGTGAAGCTTTCTTT; CDR3: CASSRDTGEAFF
V: TRBV20-1; J: TRBJ2-3; length: 13; D: .; size: .; DNA: TGCAGTGCTAGAGAGGCGGCAGCGGATACGCAGTATTTT; CDR3: CSAREAAADTQYF
V: TRBV6-6; J: TRBJ2-7; length: 17; D: TRBD2; size: .; DNA: TGTGCCAGCAGTTTGACTAGCGGGGGGCTGAGCTCCTACGAGCAGTACTTC; CDR3: CASSLTSGGLSSYEQYF
V: TRBV29-1; J: TRBJ2-2; length: 14; D: .; size: .; DNA: TGCAGCGCTAGGGGGGGCGATGGAACCGGGGAGCTGTTTTTT; CDR3: CSARGGDGTGELFF
V: TRBV5-6; J: TRBJ2-5; length: 15; D: .; size: few; DNA: TGTGCCAGCAGCTTGGGCAGGGGAATAGTAGAGGCCCAGTACTTC; CDR3: CASSLGRGIVEAQYF
V: TRBV11-2; J: TRBJ2-1; length: 15; D: TRBD2; size: .; DNA: TGTGCCAGCAGCTTAGGGACTAGCGGATCCCTAGAGCAGTTCTTC; CDR3: CASSLGTSGSLEQFF
V: TRBV11-2; J: TRBJ2-3; length: 15; D: .; size: few; DNA: TGTGCCAGCAGCTCCGAAGAGGGCCTAACAGATACGCAGTATTTT; CDR3: CASSSEEGLTDTQYF
V: TRBV12-3/TRBV12-4; J: TRBJ1-5; length: 13; D: .; size: .; DNA: TGTGCCAGCAGTTTAAGGTCAGGGCAGCCCCAGCATTTT; CDR3: CASSLRSGQPQHF
V: TRBV29-1; J: TRBJ2-1; length: 13; D: .; size: .; DNA: TGCAGCGTGGGAGGAGGGGGGCAGGAGACCCAGTTCTTC; CDR3: CSVGGGGQETQFF
V: TRBV6-5; J: TRBJ1-1; length: 14; D: .; size: .; DNA: TGTGCCAGCAACGGGGCAACAATGAACACTGAAGCTTTCTTT; CDR3: CASNGATMNTEAFF
V: TRBV3-1; J: TRBJ1-2; length: 13; D: .; size: few; DNA: TGTGCCAGCAGCCATGGAGGCTCCTATGGCTACACCTTC; CDR3: CASSHGGSYGYTF
V: TRBV7-2; J: TRBJ1-1; length: 14; D: TRBD1; size: .; DNA: TGTGCCAGCAGCTTACGTGACAGGGCCCCTGAAGCTTTCTTT; CDR3: CASSLRDRAPEAFF
V: TRBV20-1; J: TRBJ1-6; length: 12; D: .; size: .; DNA: TGCAGTGCTAGTCAGTCTGGGGCACCCCTCCACTTT; CDR3: CSASQSGAPLHF
V: TRBV21-1; J: TRBJ1-2; length: 15; D: .; size: .; DNA: TGTGCCAGCAGCAAAAGGTCAGGAGGGATTATGGGCTACACCTTC; CDR3: CASSKRSGGIMGYTF
V: TRBV20-1; J: TRBJ1-1; length: 18; D: .; size: .; DNA: TGCAGTGCTAGAGATCTCGGTAGTACAGGGAGTGGGAGGACTGAAGCTTTCTTT; CDR3: CSARDLGSTGSGRTEAFF
V: TRBV2; J: TRBJ1-2; length: 14; D: TRBD1; size: few; DNA: TGTGCCAGCAGTGCAGAGACAGGGCGAGGTGGCTACACCTTC; CDR3: CASSAETGRGGYTF
V: TRBV20-1; J: TRBJ2-7; length: 15; D: .; size: .; DNA: TGCAGTGCTAGAGAGGCGGCCTCCTACTCCTACAAGCAGTACTTC; CDR3: CSAREAASYSYKQYF
V: TRBV28; J: TRBJ2-7; length: 14; D: .; size: .; DNA: TGTGCCAGCAGTTTTAACAGGGCGGGGTACGAGCAGTACTTC; CDR3: CASSFNRAGYEQYF
V: TRBV5-1; J: TRBJ1-2; length: 17; D: TRBD1; size: .; DNA: TGCGCCAGCAGCTTGTTCCCCCAAGGACAGGGAGTGTATGGCTACACCTTC; CDR3: CASSLFPQGQGVYGYTF
V: TRBV20-1; J: TRBJ2-3; length: 16; D: .; size: .; DNA: TGCAGTGCTGCCGCGGTCAGGGGATGGGGCACAGATACGCAGTATTTT; CDR3: CSAAAVRGWGTDTQYF
V: TRBV6-5; J: TRBJ1-4; length: 16; D: .; size: .; DNA: TGTGCCAGCAGTCGACTCCCCTCGAGGGAGGCCCGGGGACTGTTTTTT; CDR3: CASSRLPSREARGLFF
V: TRBV12-3/TRBV12-4; J: TRBJ2-3; length: 14; D: .; size: few; DNA: TGTGCCAGCAGTTTGTCCATAACGGTAGATACGCAGTATTTT; CDR3: CASSLSITVDTQYF
V: TRBV12-3/TRBV12-4; J: TRBJ1-4; length: 15; D: .; size: .; DNA: TGTGCCAGCAGTTCCTACAGGGTCCTTAATGAAAAACTGTTTTTT; CDR3: CASSSYRVLNEKLFF
V: TRBV18; J: TRBJ2-5; length: 15; D: .; size: .; DNA: TGTGCCAGCTCACCTTTAGCGGCAGCTCAAGAGACCCAGTACTTC; CDR3: CASSPLAAAQETQYF
V: TRBV29-1; J: TRBJ2-2; length: 11; D: .; size: .; DNA: TGCAGCGTGGTTCGTACCGGGGAGCTGTTTTTT; CDR3: CSVVRTGELFF
V: TRBV7-3; J: TRBJ2-1; length: 15; D: TRBD2; size: .; DNA: TGTGTCAGCAGCCCCACTAGCGGGGGGGCAGGTGAGCAGTTCTTC; CDR3: CVSSPTSGGAGEQFF
V: TRBV6-2/TRBV6-3; J: TRBJ2-1; length: 15; D: .; size: .; DNA: TGTGCCAGCAGTTCATCGGGGCTTTACTACAATGAGCAGTTCTTC; CDR3: CASSSSGLYYNEQFF
V: TRBV5-1; J: TRBJ2-5; length: 15; D: TRBD2; size: once; DNA: TGCGCCAGCAGATATGGGACTAGCGACCAAGAGACCCAGTACTTC; CDR3: CASRYGTSDQETQYF
V: TRBV7-9; J: TRBJ2-1; length: 17; D: .; size: few; DNA: TGTGCCAGCAATCCATCCCGCGGGGTAAGCTCCTACAATGAGCAGTTCTTC; CDR3: CASNPSRGVSSYNEQFF
V: TRBV4-1; J: TRBJ2-3; length: 15; D: TRBD1; size: few; DNA: TGCGCCAGCAGCCCAAGGACAGGGGGCAGAGATACGCAGTATTTT; CDR3: CASSPRTGGRDTQYF
V: TRBV11-2; J: TRBJ2-3; length: 16; D: .; size: .; DNA: TGTGCCAGCAGCTTAGATCACGGGGGATACGGCGATACGCAGTATTTT; CDR3: CASSLDHGGYGDTQYF